This T cell receptor (beta chain) was sequenced during a study of shared clonotypes between healthy human individuals. This CDR3 has 15 residues. J gave up 5 bases and V 5 bases, and 7 bases lay outside the gene matches. Germline loops: CDR1 SGHVS, CDR2 FQNEAQ. Sorted-subset replicate PCRs used 200 ng of genomic DNA. This amount corresponded to about 29,000 T cell genomes. Per the study methods: Quality scores were absent from the junction-only immunoSEQ sequences, so filtering differed. The repertoire was sequenced with immunoSEQ multiplex PCR; TCRdb's copy has only in-frame clones and lacks some. Clonal size and the V and J genes are those of that table, whereas D and trimming came from the DNA. This table has 2,500,000 or so clones, just under 95% appearing once.

Input material: naive CD4+ T cells from PBMCs. Described subset: CD45RA+ positively selected. The V and J genes are TRBV7-8 and TRBJ2-1; TRBD1 matches at 9 bases. The origin of this receptor is a man aged 18 to 29 in good health. Some clones in this sample may be carry-over from other donors' samples. The CDR3 coding sequence is TGTGCCAGCAGCAAGGACAGGGGACTTAACAATGAGCAGTTCTTC. As protein: CASSKDRGLNNEQFF. Together with reference TRBV7-8 and TRBJ2-1, the CDR3 gives the full variable domain: GAGVSQSPRYKVAKRGQDVALRCDPISGHVSLFWYQQALGQGPEFLTYFQNEAQLDKSGLPSDRFFAERPEGSVSTLKIQRTQQEDSAVYLCASSKDRGLNNEQFFGPGTRLTVL.